The clone carrying this TCR beta chain has only one observation. Its target is unknown. One junction end does not reproduce the germline sequence, and a read error may be involved. This specimen belongs to a study of cytomegalovirus exposure and HLA in healthy donors. Points from the study as a whole: Common viral pathogens seemed, in a later analysis, to connect with several of the most significant clusters. The CMV antigen specificity of three CMV-associated chains was confirmed through in vitro analysis. Some TCR beta chains (roughly 160 of them) were listed as cytomegalovirus-associated.

PCR was performed using 60 Vbeta and 13 Jbeta primers. Sequencing used immunoSEQ multiplex PCR; TCRdb keeps in-frame clones, though not all of them. Among 200,000 or so clones listed, 65% to 85% were seen once. The sequenced sample consisted of PBMCs. The TCR comes from a boy between 2 and 10 years old in good health and CMV-seronegative.

This CDR3 is CASRTGVVDTQYF. CDR3 bases: TGCGCTAGCAGGACAGGGGTTGTAGATACGCAGTATTTT. The chain couples TRBV10-2 to TRBJ2-3; 9 bases map to TRBD1. Germline V gene sequence: CDR1 WSHSY, CDR2 SAAADI. The CDR3 sequence is 13 residues long.